Reported below is one TCR beta chain. Antigen unknown. The sample originates from a study of radiotherapy plus CTLA-4 blockade in lung cancer. Whole-study findings and limits: Radiotherapy with ipilimumab was followed by blood expansion of tumor-derived clones. Early shifts in blood T cell clones, with interferon-beta, reportedly predicted response best.

The protocol was immunoSEQ multiplex PCR, while the TCRdb copy is restricted to in-frame clones and leaves out a portion. Found here are more than 55,000 clones, around 85% of them singletons; the top ten hold approximately 16%. Patients had chemo-refractory metastatic non-small-cell lung cancer and received focal radiation plus CTLA-4 blockade that used ipilimumab. V gave up 5 bases and J gave up 1 base, with 17 bases separating them. The CDR3 is 16 amino acids. The germline V gene has CDR1 SGHAT and CDR2 FQNNGV. The V call is TRBV11-2, the J call TRBJ2-5, with a possible D match to TRBD2 (7 bases). The sequence came from a human donor with non-small cell lung cancer who had a complete response to radiotherapy plus ipilimumab. Sample: peripheral blood, taken from a patient treated with radiotherapy plus ipilimumab. DNA of the CDR3: TGTGCCAGCAGCCCAGCGGGACAACGAACCCAAGAGACCCAGTACTTC. Residues: CASSPAGQRTQETQYF.